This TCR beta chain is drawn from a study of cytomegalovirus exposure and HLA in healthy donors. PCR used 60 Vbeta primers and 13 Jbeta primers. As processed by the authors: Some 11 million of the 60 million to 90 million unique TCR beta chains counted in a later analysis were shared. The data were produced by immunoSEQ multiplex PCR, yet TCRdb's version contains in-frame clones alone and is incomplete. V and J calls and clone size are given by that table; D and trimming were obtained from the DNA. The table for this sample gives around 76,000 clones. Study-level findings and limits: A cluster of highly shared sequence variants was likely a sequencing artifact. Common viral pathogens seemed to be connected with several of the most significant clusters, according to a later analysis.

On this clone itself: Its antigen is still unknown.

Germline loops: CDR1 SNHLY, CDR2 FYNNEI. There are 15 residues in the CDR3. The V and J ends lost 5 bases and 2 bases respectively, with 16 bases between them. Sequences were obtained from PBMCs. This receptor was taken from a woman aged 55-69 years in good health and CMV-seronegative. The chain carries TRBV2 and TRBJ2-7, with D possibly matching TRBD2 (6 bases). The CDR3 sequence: CASSLGRTYTYEQYF. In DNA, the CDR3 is TGTGCCAGCAGTCTGGGGAGGACCTACACCTACGAGCAGTACTTC.